Below are 8 T cell receptor beta chains sequenced from a single sample in a study of sequential checkpoint blockade in melanoma. Method: immunoSEQ multiplex PCR; TCRdb's copy keeps in-frame clones and lacks some. The sample lists some 30,000 clones, more than 70% occurring once. The treatment was: randomized to nivolumab then ipilimumab (arm A) or the reverse (arm B). Sample: CD8+ T cells sorted from blood (inferred from file names), taken from a patient given nivolumab and ipilimumab in sequence. These receptors all stem from a human donor with melanoma.

This rearrangement joins TRBV2 to TRBJ1-6; perhaps TRBD1 as D (5 bases). From germline, CDR1 is SNHLY and CDR2 FYNNEI. V lost 10 bases and J lost 7, with 14 bases in between. This CDR3 has 13 residues. Here the CDR3 reads CAIRGGWNSPLHF. CDR3 coding DNA: TGTGCCATTCGCGGGGGATGGAATTCACCCCTCCACTTT.

This clone is a singleton in its sample. The J gene is TRBJ1-1, the V gene TRBV7-9; 9 nucleotides align to TRBD1. The CDR3 totals 15 residues. Germline loops: CDR1 SEHNR, CDR2 FQNEAQ (reference sequence). Losses at the gene ends were 5 bases for V and 3 bases for J; bases not matched to a gene: 7. The CDR3 loop is CASSQGQGIYTEAFF. CDR3 DNA: TGTGCCAGCAGCCAAGGACAGGGGATTTACACTGAAGCTTTCTTT.

The chain couples TRBV7-3 to TRBJ2-1; the match to TRBD2 covers 9 bases. Germline V lookup: CDR1 SGHTA, CDR2 FQGTGA. The V segment lost 1 base and the J segment 0 bases; nucleotides outside the gene matches: 1. This CDR3 spans 16 amino acids. CDR3 nucleotides: TGTGCCAGCAGCTTAATAGCGGGGGCCTCCTACAATGAGCAGTTCTTC. Translation gives CASSLIAGASYNEQFF.

V is TRBV28 and J is TRBJ2-5; the match to TRBD1 covers 8 bases. The CDR3 is made up of 16 amino acids. Germline loops: CDR1 MDHEN, CDR2 SYDVKM. V was clipped by 4 bases and J by 4 bases; unmatched bases: 11. As DNA, the CDR3 is TGTGCCAGCAGTTCCCCGACAGGGGTGGATGTAGAGACCCAGTACTTC. The encoded protein is CASSSPTGVDVETQYF.

The V gene is TRBV5-4, the J gene TRBJ2-5; a possible D gene is TRBD1 (6 bases). In germline, CDR1 is SGHNT, CDR2 YYREEE (reference sequence). CDR3 length equals 13 residues. The V end was cut by 3 bases, the J end by 7 bases, with 13 bases between. The CDR3 sequence: CASSWDKIGTQYF. CDR3 DNA: TGTGCCAGCAGCTGGGACAAGATCGGGACCCAGTACTTC.

The chain is built from TRBV7-9 and TRBJ2-2, with D unresolved. Per the germline V gene, CDR1 is SEHNR and CDR2 is FQNEAQ (reference sequence). The germline V and J ends were trimmed by 4 bases and 2 bases, with 2 bases remaining between them. The length of the CDR3 is 12 residues. The CDR3 spells CASSSNTGELFF. CDR3 sequence (DNA): TGTGCCAGCAGCTCAAACACCGGGGAGCTGTTTTTT. The complete variable domain, with remaining parts taken from reference TRBV7-9 and TRBJ2-2, reads DTGVSQNPRHKITKRGQNVTFRCDPISEHNRLYWYRQTLGQGPEFLTYFQNEAQLEKSRLLSDRFSAERPKGSFSTLEIQRTEQGDSAMYLCASSSNTGELFFGEGSRLTVL.

This sequence joins TRBV5-6 and TRBJ1-2, with TRBD1 matching over 9 bases. V was clipped by 2 bases and J by 6 bases; unmatched bases: 11. This CDR3 is 16 amino acids long. Germline lookup yields CDR1 SGHDT and CDR2 YYEEEE. This chain's CDR3 is CASSFGGTGQRNGYTF. CDR3 DNA sequence: TGTGCCAGCAGCTTTGGAGGGACAGGGCAGAGGAATGGCTACACCTTC. Full variable domain (missing parts from reference TRBV5-6 and TRBJ1-2): DAGVTQSPTHLIKTRGQQVTLRCSPKSGHDTVSWYQQALGQGPQFIFQYYEEEERQRGNFPDRFSGHQFPNYSSELNVNALLLGDSALYLCASSFGGTGQRNGYTFGSGTRLTVV.

Concerning this clone itself: One junction end disagrees with the germline gene, perhaps due to a read error. The rearrangement links TRBV27 to TRBJ2-7; 8 bases are a match to TRBD1. The CDR3 spans 13 residues. CDR1 MNHEY and CDR2 SMNVEV come from the germline V gene (reference sequence). CDR3 sequence reads: CASSLGPTGAERF. CDR3 DNA: TGTGCCAGCAGTTTAGGGCCGACAGGGGCGGAACGCTTC.